The 25 T cell receptor beta chains below all came from one sample that was sequenced in a study of blood T cells in healthy people across ages (dated by TCRdb to the mid-2010s). The protocol used for the library was 5' RACE. TCRdb records Illumina HiSeq 2500 as the sequencer. A second PCR of roughly 7 to 11 cycles was performed with a sample-barcoded 5' primer and a J-beta primer mix. Starting from the raw public reads, TCRdb applied fastp trimming at Q25, assembled clones with MiXCR and retained in-frame beta chains. Entries are consolidated by CDR3 protein sequence, retaining the most common genes and DNA. The table for this sample lists under 2 million distinct CDR3 sequences; 34% of them were counted only once. Of the sample, approximately 11% falls within the top ten clones. The sequencing sample was made of blood. The receptors stem from a woman aged 25 to 39 in good health.

This clonotype appeared a few times. The chain combines TRBV5-4 with TRBJ1-2; tentatively, D is TRBD1 (5 bases). Deletions cut 1 base from V and 3 bases from J, with 10 bases between. The CDR3 length is 14 residues. Germline CDR1 and CDR2: SGHNT and YYREEE (reference sequence). The CDR3 DNA follows: TGTGCCAGCAGCTTGTTTTGGGACGACTATGGCTACACCTTC. It yields the protein CASSLFWDDYGYTF.

This clonotype was seen more than once but under ten times. CDR3 loop: CASSASGSLFRELFF. CDR3 DNA sequence: TGTGCCAGCAGTGCTAGCGGGAGTCTATTCAGGGAGCTGTTTTTT. This chain connects TRBV2 to TRBJ2-2; 10 nucleotides agree with TRBD2. Germline values: CDR1 SNHLY, CDR2 FYNNEI. This CDR3 region has 15 residues. V shed 4 bases, J shed 9 bases, and the junction held 8 bases outside the gene matches.

The chain couples TRBV20-1 to TRBJ2-3; D might be TRBD1 or TRBD2, each matching 6 bases. The CDR3 is made up of 14 amino acids. Germline CDR1 DFQATT, CDR2 SNEGSKA (reference sequence). V lost 1 base, J lost 1 base, and 9 bases lay in between. CDR3 DNA: TGCAGTGCTAGAGCAGGGGAGGGCACAGATACGCAGTATTTT. This sequence encodes CSARAGEGTDTQYF.

This clonotype showed up just a few times. The rearrangement links TRBV12-3 or TRBV12-4 to TRBJ2-2, with D unresolved. Trimming shortened V by 3 bases and J by 5 bases, and 16 bases separated the two germline ends. The CDR3 has 16 amino acids. DNA for the CDR3: TGTGCCAGCAGTTTCCTCCCGGAGATGGCAACCGGGGAGCTGTTTTTT. This sequence encodes CASSFLPEMATGELFF.

The genes are TRBV19 and TRBJ2-1, with 8 bases aligning to TRBD2. This CDR3 is built from 16 residues. CDR1 LNHDA and CDR2 SQIVND come from the germline V gene (reference sequence). V was pared by 5 bases and J by 6 bases, with 12 bases of the junction left unmatched. The CDR3 here is CASSLGSSGISNEQFF. In DNA, the CDR3 is TGTGCCAGTAGTCTAGGAAGTAGCGGGATAAGCAATGAGCAGTTCTTC.

The CDR3 here is CAISEPGGGGLQETQYF. CDR3 DNA: TGTGCCATCAGTGAGCCGGGCGGCGGGGGGTTACAAGAGACCCAGTACTTC. The rearrangement joins TRBV10-3 to TRBJ2-5; 8 bases are shared with TRBD2. The CDR3 contains 17 residues. V trimming: 2 bases; J trimming: 2 bases; junction bases outside the gene matches: 10. Germline-derived CDR1 and CDR2 are ENHRY and SYGVKD.

In its sample, this clonotype was seen a few times. The CDR3 sequence is CASSYYGGTDTQYF. As DNA, the CDR3 is TGTGCCAGCAGTTATTACGGGGGAACAGATACGCAGTATTTT. The chain has TRBV6-2 or TRBV6-3 and TRBJ2-3, with D perhaps TRBD2 (6 bases). Germline lookup yields CDR1 MNHEY and CDR2 SVGEGT. The CDR3 loop spans 14 amino acids. V gave up 3 bases and J gave up 3 bases, with 10 bases separating them.

In regard to this clonotype: The junction departs from the called germline gene at one end, perhaps through a read error. The CDR3 region has the DNA TGTGCCATCAGGGGGGGACAGCTCCAACAGACCCAGTACTTC. This encodes CAIRGGQLQQTQYF. The rearrangement joins TRBV10-3 to TRBJ2-5, with D possibly TRBD1 on 7 matching bases. The CDR3 has 14 amino acids. Germline CDR1 reads ENHRY; CDR2 reads SYGVKD.

This clonotype was detected only once. The chain has TRBV5-6 and TRBJ2-4; D gene uncertain. The tail of the sequence fits TRBJ2-7 better, so the J call may be wrong. The germline CDR1 and CDR2 sequences are SGHDT and YYEEEE. The CDR3 has 13 residues. The CDR3 sequence: CASSLADPYEQYF. CDR3 sequence (DNA): TGTGCCAGCAGCTTGGCGGATCCCTACGAGCAGTACTTC.

A note on this clonotype: This may stem from a read error, because a much larger clone lies one nucleotide away. The genes are TRBV10-3 and TRBJ1-2; possible D gene TRBD1, 5 bases. CDR1 ENHRY and CDR2 SYGVKD come from the germline V gene. This CDR3 comprises 14 residues. Written as DNA, the CDR3 is TGTGCCATCAGGGAGTCTCGGGGACTCTATGGCTACACCTTC. It specifies CAIRESRGLYGYTF.

J is TRBJ1-6 and V is TRBV5-6, with unresolved D. The V gene's germline CDR1 is SGHDT and CDR2 YYEEEE. The CDR3 is 15 amino acids. Trimming cost V 2 bases and J 3 bases, with 9 bases left between them. The CDR3 loop reads CASSFVGFYNSPLHF. The CDR3, as DNA: TGTGCCAGCAGCTTTGTGGGATTCTATAATTCACCCCTCCACTTT. Based on the CDR3 plus reference TRBV5-6 and TRBJ1-6, the full variable domain is DAGVTQSPTHLIKTRGQQVTLRCSPKSGHDTVSWYQQALGQGPQFIFQYYEEEERQRGNFPDRFSGHQFPNYSSELNVNALLLGDSALYLCASSFVGFYNSPLHFGNGTRLTVT.

The rearrangement links TRBV7-3 to TRBJ2-5, with 9 positions matching TRBD2. The germline gives CDR1 SGHTA, CDR2 FQGTGA. J gave up 3 bases and V 5 bases, and 10 bases lay outside the gene matches. The CDR3 runs 16 residues. The chain's CDR3 is CASSPMELAGKETQYF. CDR3 sequence (DNA): TGTGCCAGCAGCCCAATGGAGCTAGCGGGGAAAGAGACCCAGTACTTC.

The rearrangement links TRBV2 to TRBJ1-1, with TRBD1 identical over 8 bases. With 7 bases clipped from V and 4 bases from J, the junction kept 14 bases outside the gene matches. Germline CDR1 and CDR2: SNHLY and FYNNEI. The CDR3 length is 16 residues. DNA of the CDR3: TGTGCCAGCAATCCTACCATTACGGACAGGGCCACTGAAGCTTTCTTT. This codes for CASNPTITDRATEAFF.

A word on this clonotype: A much larger clonotype is one base distant, so this may be a read error. The V gene is TRBV27, the J gene TRBJ2-7, with 10 bases fitting TRBD2. CDR3 size: 16 residues. Germline-derived CDR1 and CDR2 are MNHEY and SMNVEV (reference sequence). The V gene end was trimmed by 5 bases and the J gene end by 2 bases; junction bases not matched to a gene: 9. The DNA for the CDR3 is TGTGCCAGCAGTATATTGAGAGCGGGGGGGCCCTACGAGCAGTACTTC. Amino acids: CASSILRAGGPYEQYF.

In its sample, this clonotype was seen a few times. This chain links TRBV5-1 with TRBJ2-1; 8 nucleotides align to TRBD2. From germline, CDR1 is SGHRS and CDR2 YFSETQ. The V and J ends lost 0 bases and 9 bases, in that order; junction bases with no gene match: 8. The CDR3 is made up of 15 amino acids. The DNA of the CDR3 is TGCGCCAGCAGCTTGGTTCGGGAGGGCGGTAGTGAGCAGTTCTTC. Translated: CASSLVREGGSEQFF.

This chain joins TRBV27 and TRBJ2-7; D is undetermined. This CDR3 is built from 14 residues. Germline assignment: CDR1 MNHEY and CDR2 SMNVEV (reference sequence). V gave up 3 bases and J gave up 1 base, with 10 bases separating them. In DNA form, the CDR3 reads TGTGCCAGCAGTTTGAAGGCAGAATCCTACGAGCAGTACTTC. It translates to CASSLKAESYEQYF.

The V gene is TRBV27, the J gene TRBJ1-1; no definite D call. Germline values: CDR1 MNHEY, CDR2 SMNVEV (reference sequence). V lost 2 bases, J lost 4 bases, and 14 bases lay in between. The length of the CDR3 is 15 residues. The CDR3 coding sequence is TGTGCCAGCAGTTTAAGGTTTAGTATGGGCACTGAAGCTTTCTTT. The encoded protein is CASSLRFSMGTEAFF.

V usage is TRBV4-1 and J usage is TRBJ1-1; 8 nucleotides agree with TRBD1. J gave up 5 bases and V 3 bases, and 5 bases lay outside the gene matches. The CDR3 has 14 amino acids. Looked up from germline, CDR1 is MGHRA and CDR2 is YSYEKL. The DNA for the CDR3 is TGCGCCAGCAGCCAGACAGGGGCGGGGACTGAAGCTTTCTTT. This translates into CASSQTGAGTEAFF.

The chain carries TRBV14 and TRBJ2-1, with D maybe TRBD2 (5 bases). Germline loops: CDR1 SGHDN, CDR2 FVKESK. This CDR3 contains 15 residues. The V end was cut by 2 bases, the J end by 2 bases, with 10 bases between. The CDR3, as DNA: TGTGCCAGCAGCCAAAAAGCGGCTGCCTACAATGAGCAGTTCTTC. This sequence encodes CASSQKAAAYNEQFF.

The chain carries TRBV3-1 and TRBJ2-1, with a tentative D call TRBD2 (5 bases). V was shortened by 6 bases and J by 7 bases, with 19 bases between the two germline ends. Germline lookup yields CDR1 LGHDT and CDR2 YNNKEL (reference sequence). This CDR3 has 15 amino acids. CDR3 in DNA: TGTGCCAGCAGGCGTTCACTAGTGCAGATGAATGAGCAGTTCTTC. As protein: CASRRSLVQMNEQFF.

Note on this clonotype: No conserved phenylalanine or tryptophan is present at the end of the CDR3, so a read error is the likely explanation. This rearrangement joins TRBV5-1 to TRBJ2-5; TRBD1 agrees at 9 bases. V was clipped by 4 bases and J by 4 bases; unmatched bases: 8. Germline CDR1 reads SGHRS; CDR2 reads YFSETQ. The length of the CDR3 is 15 residues. The CDR3 loop is CASSTGDRVTETQYL. CDR3 nucleotide sequence: TGCGCCAGCAGCACGGGGGACAGGGTTACAGAGACCCAGTACCTC.

A note on this clonotype: The junction and the germline gene differ at one end; a read error may be behind it. V is TRBV25-1 and J is TRBJ1-4; TRBD1 matches at 9 bases. CDR3 size: 15 residues. The germline V gene has CDR1 MGHDK and CDR2 SYGVNS. CDR3: CASSEYRGQNEKLFF. The CDR3 region has the DNA TGTGCCAGCAGCGAATACAGGGGGCAAAATGAAAAACTGTTTTTT.

This clonotype was counted between two and nine times. V gene TRBV6-2 or TRBV6-3 combines with J gene TRBJ2-3; tentatively, D is TRBD2 (6 bases). The ends were cut back, 0 bases at V and 1 base at J, with 8 bases in the middle. Germline values: CDR1 MNHEY, CDR2 SVGEGT. This CDR3 region has 15 residues. The CDR3 here is CASSYSASGTDTQYF. CDR3 sequence (DNA): TGTGCCAGCAGTTACTCGGCTAGCGGCACAGATACGCAGTATTTT.

The chain joins TRBV7-9 to TRBJ1-5; D possibly corresponds to TRBD1 (6 bases). The CDR3 runs 13 residues. Germline values: CDR1 SEHNR, CDR2 FQNEAQ (reference sequence). V was trimmed by 10 bases and J by 0 bases, leaving 10 bases between them. The CDR3 nucleotides read TGTGCCACCGCACAGGGTAGCAATCAGCCCCAGCATTTT. This sequence encodes CATAQGSNQPQHF.

J is TRBJ2-7 and V is TRBV9, with D maybe TRBD1 (6 bases). Germline CDR1 reads SGDLS; CDR2 reads YYNGEE. Trimming shortened V by 2 bases and J by 2 bases, and 17 bases separated the two germline ends. There are 16 residues in the CDR3. This chain's CDR3 is CASSVQPRDTTYEQYF. CDR3 bases: TGTGCCAGCAGCGTCCAACCCCGGGACACCACCTACGAGCAGTACTTC.